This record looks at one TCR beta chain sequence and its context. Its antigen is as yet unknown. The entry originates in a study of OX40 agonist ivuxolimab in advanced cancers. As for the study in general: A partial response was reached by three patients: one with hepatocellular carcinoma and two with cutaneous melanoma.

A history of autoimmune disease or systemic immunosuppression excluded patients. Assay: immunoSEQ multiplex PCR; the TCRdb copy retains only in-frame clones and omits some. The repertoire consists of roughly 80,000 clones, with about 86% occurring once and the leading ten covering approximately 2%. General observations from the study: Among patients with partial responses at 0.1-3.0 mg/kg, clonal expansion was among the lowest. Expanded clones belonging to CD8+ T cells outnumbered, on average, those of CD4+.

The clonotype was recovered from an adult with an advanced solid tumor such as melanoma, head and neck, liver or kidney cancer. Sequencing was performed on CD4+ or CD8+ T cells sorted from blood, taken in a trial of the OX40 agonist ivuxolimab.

CDR3 nucleotide sequence: TGTGCCTGGGACCATGGTTCACCCCTCCACTTT. It yields the protein CAWDHGSPLHF. This rearrangement joins TRBV30 to TRBJ1-6; D ambiguous. Germline assignment: CDR1 GTSNPN and CDR2 SVGIG (reference sequence). The length of the CDR3 is 11 residues. Trimming removed 5 bases at V and 9 bases at J, with 8 bases between. Drawing the rest from reference TRBV30 and TRBJ1-6, the complete variable domain is SQTIHQWPATLVQPVGSPLSLECTVEGTSNPNLYWYRQAAGRGLQLLFYSVGIGQISSEVPQNLSASRPQDRQFILSSKKLLLSDSGFYLCAWDHGSPLHFGNGTRLTVT.